This T cell receptor (beta chain) was obtained from a study of cytomegalovirus exposure and HLA in healthy donors. Study-level results: Investigators reported about 160 TCR beta chains as tied to cytomegalovirus. Rarity characterized most TCR sequences, yet some public TCRs appeared in many donors. The classifier, whose performance was assessed in both the original and validation cohorts, reportedly diagnosed cytomegalovirus status with high specificity and sensitivity.

CDR1 and CDR2 from the germline V gene are LGHNA and YNFKEQ. CDR3 length equals 16 residues. The donors belonged to the approximately 120-subject validation cohort, separate from the approximately 700-subject first cohort. TCRdb's table, derived via immunoSEQ multiplex PCR, lists solely in-frame clones and lacks some. This sample has tens of thousands of clones, with 95% to 97% found just once. This clone was counted a single time. What it binds is unknown. Since a much larger clone is just one base distant, this may be a read error. Sequenced: PBMCs. This chain connects TRBV4-2 to TRBJ2-7; D unresolved. This receptor was obtained from a man in his late teens or twenties in good health and CMV-seronegative. The CDR3 DNA sequence: TGTGCCAGCAGCCAAGATCCTGAGCTCCATTCCTACGGGCAGTACTTC. Its translation: CASSQDPELHSYGQYF.